The TCR beta chain under discussion was sequenced for a study of T cells after yellow fever vaccination. Findings of the study overall: Contamination by abundant bulk-population clonotypes could be present in FACS-sorted repertoires. Once the booster was given, most primary-vaccination clones reappeared, at approximately 97% for CD4 and over 85% for CD8.

V shed 4 bases and J shed 5 bases, with 11 bases lying between them. CDR1 is MNHEY and CDR2 is SVGEGT in the germline V gene. There are 13 residues in the CDR3. In the case of this clonotype: What it recognizes is unknown.

By 5'RACE template switching, TCR cDNA was produced, with a universal primer site and UMIs added in the process. Using its own MiXCR run on the 5' RACE reads, TCRdb lists one record per CDR3 protein. Here the sample spans a few hundred thousand distinct CDR3 sequences, 8.5% to 10% being singletons. The starting material was PBMCs, obtained on the day of the first yellow fever vaccination. This receptor was taken from a man aged 18 to 30 who received the YFV17D yellow fever vaccine. V usage is TRBV6-2 or TRBV6-3 and J usage is TRBJ2-5; tentative D call: TRBD2 (5 bases). In DNA form, the CDR3 reads TGTGCCAGCAGTTTAGACTACTGGGAGACCCAGTACTTC. Its protein product is CASSLDYWETQYF.